This entry lists 31 T cell receptor beta chains sequenced from one sample in a study of cytomegalovirus exposure and HLA in healthy donors. The PCR was carried out with 60 Vbeta primers and 13 Jbeta primers. Clones were sequenced by immunoSEQ multiplex PCR, and TCRdb holds only the in-frame ones, with some missing. The sample lists 95,000 to 150,000 clones; approximately 80% were seen once. Sequencing input: PBMCs. These receptors all stem from a young woman in good health and CMV-seronegative.

This chain connects TRBV12-5 to TRBJ1-4, with D unresolved. The CDR3 loop spans 12 amino acids. V was trimmed by 6 bases and J by 3 bases, leaving 5 bases between them. The germline gives CDR1 LGHNT, CDR2 FRNRAP. This CDR3 is CASGRSNEKLFF. CDR3 in DNA: TGTGCTAGTGGGCGATCTAATGAAAAACTGTTTTTT.

The chain employs TRBV23-1 and TRBJ1-4; D is uncertain. TRBV23-1 is known as an ORF, though its function is uncertain. V shed 3 bases and J shed 0 bases, with 8 bases lying between them. CDR3 length: 15 amino acids. CDR3 nucleotides: TGCGCCAGCAGTCAGAGGGATTCAACTAATGAAAAACTGTTTTTT. Amino acid sequence: CASSQRDSTNEKLFF.

This clone was detected a few times. The DNA for the CDR3 is TGTGCCATCAGTGACGATCTGGGGGCCGCGGGAGATACGCAGTATTTT. Encoded protein: CAISDDLGAAGDTQYF. The V call is TRBV10-3, the J call TRBJ2-3, with a possible D match to TRBD1 (6 bases). Between the trimmed V and J ends, which lost 3 bases and 5 bases, there was a span of 18 bases. The CDR3 totals 16 residues. Germline CDR1 ENHRY, CDR2 SYGVKD.

The chain combines TRBV15 with TRBJ1-1, with 8 bases that match TRBD1. The CDR3 loop spans 15 amino acids. CDR1 and CDR2 (germline): LNHNV, YYDKDF (reference sequence). V dropped 2 bases and J dropped 4; count of bases not matched to a gene: 6. CDR3 bases: TGTGCCACCAGCAGAAGGACAGGGAAGGCCACTGAAGCTTTCTTT. The encoded protein is CATSRRTGKATEAFF.

A single count supports this clone. This rearrangement joins TRBV5-6 to TRBJ2-1; 9 bases align to TRBD2. Germline V gene sequence: CDR1 SGHDT, CDR2 YYEEEE. CDR3 size: 16 residues. Trimming removed 2 bases from V and 3 bases from J; junction bases left unmatched: 6. This CDR3 reads CASSFQTSGYYNEQFF. For the CDR3, the DNA is TGTGCCAGCAGCTTCCAGACTAGCGGTTACTACAATGAGCAGTTCTTC.

The rearrangement links TRBV7-9 to TRBJ1-2; weak D call: TRBD1 (5 bases). The V and J ends lost 1 base and 4 bases respectively, with 13 bases between them. Germline CDR1 SEHNR, CDR2 FQNEAQ (reference sequence). The CDR3 length is 15 residues. The CDR3: CASSLVSQGTYGYTF. The CDR3 coding sequence is TGTGCCAGCAGCTTAGTTTCTCAGGGAACCTATGGCTACACCTTC.

The genes are TRBV6-6 and TRBJ2-7; D perhaps matches TRBD2 (6 bases). V was cut by 7 bases and J by 3 bases, with 13 bases left in between. Germline CDR1 reads MNHNY; CDR2 reads SVGAGI (reference sequence). The CDR3 has 13 amino acids. The CDR3 region has the DNA TGTGCCAGCACCAGGGAGGTTTACTACGAGCAGTACTTC. It codes for CASTREVYYEQYF.

The chain recombines TRBV7-9 with TRBJ2-2, with D maybe TRBD2 (5 bases). The CDR3 sequence is 15 residues long. CDR1 is SEHNR, CDR2 FQNEAQ, per germline (reference sequence). Trimming stripped 3 bases from V and 6 bases from J, with 14 bases between. The CDR3 is CASSLDSVQAGELFF. The CDR3 bases are TGTGCCAGCAGCTTGGACTCAGTTCAAGCCGGGGAGCTGTTTTTT. Full variable domain (missing parts from reference TRBV7-9 and TRBJ2-2): DTGVSQNPRHKITKRGQNVTFRCDPISEHNRLYWYRQTLGQGPEFLTYFQNEAQLEKSRLLSDRFSAERPKGSFSTLEIQRTEQGDSAMYLCASSLDSVQAGELFFGEGSRLTVL.

The DNA of the CDR3 is TGTGCCAGCACTCCTAGGAGGGCCACTGAAGCTTTCTTT. It translates to CASTPRRATEAFF. The rearrangement joins TRBV25-1 to TRBJ1-1; D gene unclear. In germline, CDR1 is MGHDK, CDR2 SYGVNS. V lost 7 bases, J lost 4 bases, and 13 bases lay in between. The CDR3 has 13 residues.

Concerning this clone itself: Its ends do not fully match the called genes, so a read error is possible. In the same sample, other DNA sequences code for this CDR3. The chain is built from TRBV29-1 and TRBJ2-6, with D perhaps TRBD1 (5 bases). The CDR3 runs to 12 residues. Germline CDR1 SQVTM, CDR2 ANQGSEA. CDR3 protein: CSGGSGANGLTF. CDR3 coding DNA: TGCAGCGGAGGCTCTGGGGCCAACGGCCTGACTTTC.

The table lists this clone with a count of one. The chain couples TRBV9 to TRBJ2-1, with 7 bases matching TRBD2. The V gene's germline CDR1 is SGDLS and CDR2 YYNGEE. This CDR3 has 15 residues. V was pared by 4 bases and J by 7 bases, with 11 bases of the junction left unmatched. The CDR3 loop is CASSPGLGGVNEQFF. The CDR3 DNA reads TGTGCCAGCAGCCCCGGACTAGGAGGTGTTAATGAGCAGTTCTTC.

This clone was observed a few times. The V and J genes are TRBV27 and TRBJ1-5, with 10 nucleotides matching TRBD1. The CDR3 covers 17 residues. CDR1 and CDR2 from the germline V gene are MNHEY and SMNVEV (reference sequence). V dropped 6 bases and J dropped 0; count of bases not matched to a gene: 8. CDR3 DNA sequence: TGTGCCAGCAGGACAGGGGGCCTTAGTTTTAGCAATCAGCCCCAGCATTTT. This sequence encodes CASRTGGLSFSNQPQHF.

The V and J genes are TRBV16 and TRBJ2-7; the D gene is possibly TRBD1 (5 bases). The germline V gene encodes CDR1 KGHSY and CDR2 FQNENV. The CDR3 extends over 16 amino acids. The ends were cut back, 2 bases at V and 0 bases at J, with 14 bases in the middle. CDR3 DNA sequence: TGTGCCAGCAGCCAAGTCCGACGGACAAGCTCCTACGAGCAGTACTTC. Amino acids: CASSQVRRTSSYEQYF.

The V and J genes are TRBV19 and TRBJ2-5; 7 bases are a match to TRBD1. Germline CDR1 LNHDA, CDR2 SQIVND (reference sequence). CDR3 length: 14 residues. V lost 6 bases and J lost 3; bases outside the gene matches: 7. The CDR3 loop is CASRHSGQKETQYF. CDR3 DNA sequence: TGTGCCAGTAGACACTCGGGACAGAAAGAGACCCAGTACTTC.

The chain links TRBV10-3 to TRBJ1-5, with 7 bases matching TRBD1. Germline V lookup: CDR1 ENHRY, CDR2 SYGVKD. The CDR3 covers 15 residues. Unmatched junction bases numbered 7, after V lost 2 bases and J lost 6 bases. The CDR3: CAISEDRVVAQPQHF. The CDR3 DNA reads TGTGCCATCAGTGAGGACAGGGTGGTCGCTCAGCCCCAGCATTTT.

This sequence joins TRBV6-1 and TRBJ1-3; TRBD1 is a possible D gene (6 bases). Trimming removed 6 bases from V and 2 bases from J, with 14 bases in between. This CDR3 contains 15 residues. Germline loops: CDR1 MNHNS, CDR2 SASEGT. In DNA form, the CDR3 reads TGTGCCAGCAGGGATCGCGGACAGACTGGAAACACCATATATTTT. Its protein product is CASRDRGQTGNTIYF.

The chain combines TRBV11-3 with TRBJ2-1; no definite D call. Germline assignment: CDR1 SGHNT and CDR2 YENEEA. V lost 2 bases to trimming and J lost 7 bases, with 15 bases between them. This CDR3 spans 15 amino acids. The CDR3 nucleotides read TGTGCCAGCAGCTTAAGAGGAGCCCCCGGGAATGAGCAGTTCTTC. It encodes CASSLRGAPGNEQFF.

The J gene is TRBJ1-1, the V gene TRBV27; D is uncertain. V was trimmed by 2 bases and J by 1 base, leaving 5 bases between them. The CDR3 runs 13 residues. Germline V gene lookup returns CDR1 MNHEY and CDR2 SMNVEV (reference sequence). CDR3 residues: CASSLNRNTEAFF. The DNA for the CDR3 is TGTGCCAGCAGTTTAAACAGGAACACTGAAGCTTTCTTT.

This chain's CDR3 is CASSSPPGTSGRASGYEQYF. The CDR3 DNA is TGTGCCAGCAGTTCCCCCCCCGGGACTAGCGGGAGGGCCTCGGGTTACGAGCAGTACTTC. The chain recombines TRBV27 with TRBJ2-7, with 16 bases matching TRBD2. The CDR3 totals 20 residues. V was pared by 4 bases and J by 4 bases, with 16 bases of the junction left unmatched. From germline, CDR1 is MNHEY and CDR2 SMNVEV (reference sequence).

The V gene is TRBV28, the J gene TRBJ1-3; no clear D. The CDR3 covers 13 residues. V gave up 2 bases and J gave up 5 bases, with 7 bases separating them. Germline V lookup: CDR1 MDHEN, CDR2 SYDVKM. This CDR3 reads CASSLMRRNTIYF. The CDR3 DNA reads as TGTGCCAGCAGTTTAATGAGGAGAAACACCATATATTTT.

This clone was detected once. J is TRBJ1-2 and V is TRBV7-8, with a weak D call TRBD1 (5 bases). The CDR3 loop spans 15 amino acids. Germline V lookup: CDR1 SGHVS, CDR2 FQNEAQ. Trimming left V 5 bases short and J 0 bases short, with 13 bases between. The CDR3 loop reads CASSPRGYANYGYTF. CDR3 nucleotides: TGTGCCAGCAGCCCTCGGGGGTATGCTAACTATGGCTACACCTTC.

The chain employs TRBV4-3 and TRBJ1-2, with a tentative D call TRBD1 (5 bases). The CDR3 length is 15 residues. Germline CDR1 reads LGHNA; CDR2 reads YSLEER. The V end lost 0 bases, the J end lost 2 bases, and 10 bases lay between the germline ends. The CDR3 DNA reads TGCGCCAGCAGCCAAGATCGGGGGGGAAACTATGGCTACACCTTC. This sequence encodes CASSQDRGGNYGYTF.

V is TRBV6-1 and J is TRBJ2-1; 14 positions agree with TRBD2. This CDR3 is 15 amino acids long. Germline V gene sequence: CDR1 MNHNS, CDR2 SASEGT. Trimming removed 5 bases from V and 7 bases from J; junction bases left unmatched: 4. CDR3 protein: CASSMGLAGVNEQFF. CDR3 DNA sequence: TGTGCCAGCAGTATGGGACTAGCGGGGGTTAATGAGCAGTTCTTC.

The J gene is TRBJ2-1, the V gene TRBV11-3, with 8 bases matching TRBD2. Germline CDR1 and CDR2: SGHNT and YENEEA. The CDR3 is 15 amino acids. V shed 3 bases, J shed 3 bases, and the junction held 4 bases outside the gene matches. The CDR3: CASSLRGAVYNEQFF. The CDR3 bases are TGTGCCAGCAGCTTGCGGGGGGCAGTCTACAATGAGCAGTTCTTC.

CDR3 coding DNA: TGTGCCATCAGTTCTTGGGAGCGGGAGGCCAACGAGCAGTACTTC. Translated, it gives CAISSWEREANEQYF. The rearrangement links TRBV10-3 to TRBJ2-7; 9 bases are a match to TRBD2. V was pared by 5 bases and J by 5 bases, with 10 bases of the junction left unmatched. Looked up from germline, CDR1 is ENHRY and CDR2 is SYGVKD. The CDR3 is 15 residues long.

V and J are TRBV10-2 and TRBJ2-1; TRBD2 matches at 7 bases. The ends lost 7 bases at V and 10 bases at J; junction bases unmatched: 7. Germline V gene data show CDR1 as WSHSY and CDR2 as SAAADI. This CDR3 contains 12 residues. In DNA, the CDR3 is TGCGCCAGCAAGAGGGCTAGCGGAGAGCAGTTCTTC. Amino acid sequence: CASKRASGEQFF.

The chain combines TRBV7-9 with TRBJ2-5, with TRBD2 identical over 12 bases. Matching the DNA end better, TRBJ2-7 makes the J call doubtful. The CDR3 is 17 amino acids. From germline, CDR1 is SEHNR and CDR2 FQNEAQ (reference sequence). CDR3 in amino acids: CASSLVGLAGPNDEQYF. The CDR3, as DNA: TGTGCCAGCAGCTTAGTAGGACTAGCGGGACCTAACGACGAGCAGTACTTC.

The chain carries TRBV10-2 and TRBJ1-1; D not resolved. This CDR3 is 12 amino acids long. Germline CDR1 reads WSHSY; CDR2 reads SAAADI. V was cut by 8 bases and J by 7 bases, with 14 bases left in between. The CDR3 coding sequence is TGCGCCAGCGGATCCCAGGAGGTTGAAGCTTTCTTT. It yields the protein CASGSQEVEAFF.

The chain joins TRBV5-1 to TRBJ2-5; D may be TRBD2 (5 bases). The J call may be faulty, since TRBJ2-7 better matches the DNA end. This CDR3 is built from 14 residues. Germline CDR1 SGHRS, CDR2 YFSETQ. In DNA, the CDR3 is TGCGCCAGCAGCTTGGCGAGCGGTACCTACGAGCAGTACTTC. Translating gives CASSLASGTYEQYF.

The rearrangement links TRBV7-9 to TRBJ2-5; TRBD1 matches 7 bases. The CDR3 covers 15 residues. V shed 5 bases and J 5 bases; nucleotides not matched to a gene: 11. Germline CDR1 and CDR2: SEHNR and FQNEAQ (reference sequence). The CDR3 here is CASSELDREWETQYF. The DNA of the CDR3 is TGTGCCAGCAGCGAACTCGACAGGGAGTGGGAGACCCAGTACTTC.

This chain connects TRBV2 to TRBJ2-1, with a tentative D call TRBD2 (6 bases). From germline, CDR1 is SNHLY and CDR2 FYNNEI. Trimming removed 8 bases at V and 14 bases at J, with 22 bases between. The length of the CDR3 is 13 residues. CDR3 DNA sequence: TGTGCCAGCGGCCAGGACGGGAGTTTTACGAAGTTCTTC. Translated: CASGQDGSFTKFF.